This T cell receptor beta chain was sequenced in a study of T cells after yellow fever vaccination. Looking at the study overall: Preparing low-cell-number fractions relied on SMART-Seq v4 Ultra Low Input.

The CDR3 totals 14 residues. V gave up 7 bases and J gave up 0 bases, with 13 bases separating them. Germline assignment: CDR1 SGHRS and CDR2 YFSETQ. On this clonotype: Its specificity is unknown.

MiXCR, run by TCRdb on the 5' RACE reads, gives a single entry per CDR3 protein. The sample records 450,000 to 550,000 distinct CDR3 sequences, less than 20% being singletons. Study-level points and caveats: CD4 and CD8 compartments shared a small share of clonotypes.

The V gene is TRBV5-1, the J gene TRBJ1-2, with TRBD1 as a possible D gene (5 bases). The clonotype comes from a man aged 25 to 45 who received the YFV17D yellow fever vaccine. Source: PBMCs, taken 15 days after the yellow fever booster vaccination. CDR3 DNA: TGCGCCAGCGCTCCCGGGGGGGCTAACTATGGCTACACCTTC. Translating gives CASAPGGANYGYTF.